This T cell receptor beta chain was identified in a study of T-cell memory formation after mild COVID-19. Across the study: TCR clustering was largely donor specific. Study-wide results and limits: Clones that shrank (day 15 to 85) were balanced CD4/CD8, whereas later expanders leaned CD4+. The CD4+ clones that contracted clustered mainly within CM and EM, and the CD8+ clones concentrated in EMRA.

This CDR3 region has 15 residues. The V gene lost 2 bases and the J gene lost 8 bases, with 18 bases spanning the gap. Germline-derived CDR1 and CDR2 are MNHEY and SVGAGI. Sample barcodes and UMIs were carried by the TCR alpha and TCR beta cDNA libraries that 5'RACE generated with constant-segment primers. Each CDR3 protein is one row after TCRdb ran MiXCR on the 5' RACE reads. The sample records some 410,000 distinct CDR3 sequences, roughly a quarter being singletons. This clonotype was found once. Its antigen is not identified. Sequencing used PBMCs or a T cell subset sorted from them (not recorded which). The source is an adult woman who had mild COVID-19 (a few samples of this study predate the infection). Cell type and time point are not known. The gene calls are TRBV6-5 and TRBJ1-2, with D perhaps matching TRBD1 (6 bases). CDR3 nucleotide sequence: TGTGCCAGCAGTTACGGGACATCACAATCGAAGGGCTACACCTTC. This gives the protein CASSYGTSQSKGYTF.